The present T cell receptor (beta chain) was sequenced within a study of Graves' ophthalmopathy and Graves' hyperthyroidism. CDR3 length equals 14 residues. The germline V and J ends were trimmed by 4 bases and 0 bases, with 12 bases remaining between them. CDR1 is SQVTM, CDR2 ANQGSEA, per germline. For repertoire sequencing, the TCR beta CDR3 regions were amplified from RNA transcripts. HTBI primers primed a first-round RT-PCR, and a second-round multiplex PCR followed. TCRdb called the multiplex PCR reads again in MiXCR, with one record for every CDR3 protein. In the table there are 170,000 or so distinct CDR3 sequences, 30% to 45% of which are singletons.

Material: peripheral blood. V usage is TRBV29-1 and J usage is TRBJ1-1; D remains unclear. This receptor was obtained from a man aged 25-45 years with Graves' ophthalmopathy. CDR3 residues: CSVVPTSMNTEAFF. In nucleotides, the CDR3 is TGCAGCGTTGTCCCCACTAGCATGAACACTGAAGCTTTCTTT.